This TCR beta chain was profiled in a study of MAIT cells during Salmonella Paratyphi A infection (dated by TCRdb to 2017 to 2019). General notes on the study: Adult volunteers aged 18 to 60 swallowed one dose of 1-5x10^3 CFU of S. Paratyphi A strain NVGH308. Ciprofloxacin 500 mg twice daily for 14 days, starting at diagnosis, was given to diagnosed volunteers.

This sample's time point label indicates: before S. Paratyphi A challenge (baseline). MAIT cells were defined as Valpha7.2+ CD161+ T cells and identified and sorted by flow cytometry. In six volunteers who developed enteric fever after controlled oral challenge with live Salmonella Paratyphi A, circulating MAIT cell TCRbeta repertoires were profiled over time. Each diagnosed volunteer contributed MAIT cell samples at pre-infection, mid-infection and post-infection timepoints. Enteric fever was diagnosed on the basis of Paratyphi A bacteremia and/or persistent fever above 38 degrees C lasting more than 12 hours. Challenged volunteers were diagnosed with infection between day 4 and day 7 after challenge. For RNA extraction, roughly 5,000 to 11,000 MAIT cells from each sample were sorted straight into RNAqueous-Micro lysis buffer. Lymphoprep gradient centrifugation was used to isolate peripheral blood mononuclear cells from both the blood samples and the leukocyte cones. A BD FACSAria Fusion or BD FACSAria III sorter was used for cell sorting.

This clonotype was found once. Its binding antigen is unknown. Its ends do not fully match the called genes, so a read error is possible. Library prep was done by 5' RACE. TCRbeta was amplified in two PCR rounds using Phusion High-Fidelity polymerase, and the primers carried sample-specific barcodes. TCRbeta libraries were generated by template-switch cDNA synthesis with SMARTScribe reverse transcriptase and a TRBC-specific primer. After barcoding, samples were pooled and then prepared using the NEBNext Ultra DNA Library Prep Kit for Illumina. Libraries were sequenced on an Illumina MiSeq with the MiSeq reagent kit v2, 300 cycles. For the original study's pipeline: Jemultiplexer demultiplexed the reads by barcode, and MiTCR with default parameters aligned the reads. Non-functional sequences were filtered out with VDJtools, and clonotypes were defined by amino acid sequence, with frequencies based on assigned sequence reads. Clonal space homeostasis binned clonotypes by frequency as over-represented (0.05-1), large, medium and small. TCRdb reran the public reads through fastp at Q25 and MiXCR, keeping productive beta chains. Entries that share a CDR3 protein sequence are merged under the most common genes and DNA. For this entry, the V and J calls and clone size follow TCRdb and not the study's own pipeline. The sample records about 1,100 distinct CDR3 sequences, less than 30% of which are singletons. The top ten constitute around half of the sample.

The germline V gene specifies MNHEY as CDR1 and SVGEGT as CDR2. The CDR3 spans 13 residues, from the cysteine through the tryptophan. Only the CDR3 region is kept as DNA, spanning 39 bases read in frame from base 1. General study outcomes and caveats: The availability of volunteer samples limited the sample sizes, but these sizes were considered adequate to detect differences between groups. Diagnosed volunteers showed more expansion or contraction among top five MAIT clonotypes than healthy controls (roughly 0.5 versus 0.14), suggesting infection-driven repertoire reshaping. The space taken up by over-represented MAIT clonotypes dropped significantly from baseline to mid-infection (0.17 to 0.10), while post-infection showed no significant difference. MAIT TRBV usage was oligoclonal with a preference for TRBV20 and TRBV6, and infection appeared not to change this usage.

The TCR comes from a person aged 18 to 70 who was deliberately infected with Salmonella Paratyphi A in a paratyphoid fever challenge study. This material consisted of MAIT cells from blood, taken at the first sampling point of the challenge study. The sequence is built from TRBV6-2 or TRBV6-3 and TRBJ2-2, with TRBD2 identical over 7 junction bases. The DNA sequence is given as TGTGCCAGCAGCCGCTCCGATGCGGGGGAGAGGTTTTGG. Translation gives CASSRSDAGERFW.